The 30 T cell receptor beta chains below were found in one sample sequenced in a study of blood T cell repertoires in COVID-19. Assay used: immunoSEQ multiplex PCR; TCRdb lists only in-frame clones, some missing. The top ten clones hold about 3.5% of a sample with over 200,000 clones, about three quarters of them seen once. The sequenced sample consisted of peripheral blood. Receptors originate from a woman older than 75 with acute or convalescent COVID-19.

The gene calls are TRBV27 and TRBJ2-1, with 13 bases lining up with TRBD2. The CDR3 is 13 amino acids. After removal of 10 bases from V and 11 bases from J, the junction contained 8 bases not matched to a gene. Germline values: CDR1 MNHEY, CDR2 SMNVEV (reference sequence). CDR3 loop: CATYRTSGGQQFF. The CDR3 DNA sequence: TGTGCCACCTATCGGACTAGCGGGGGACAGCAGTTCTTC.

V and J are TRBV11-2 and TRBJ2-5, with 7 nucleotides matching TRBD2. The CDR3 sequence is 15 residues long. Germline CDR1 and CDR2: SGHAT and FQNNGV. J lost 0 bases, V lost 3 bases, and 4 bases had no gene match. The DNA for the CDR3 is TGTGCCAGCAGCTTTTCTAGCGGTAACCAAGAGACCCAGTACTTC. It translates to CASSFSSGNQETQYF.

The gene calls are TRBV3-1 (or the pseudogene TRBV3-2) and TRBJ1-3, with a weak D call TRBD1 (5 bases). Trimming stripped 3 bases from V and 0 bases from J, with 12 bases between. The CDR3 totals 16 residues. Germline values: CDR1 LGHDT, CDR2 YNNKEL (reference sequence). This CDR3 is CASSQFRGGSGNTIYF. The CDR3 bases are TGTGCCAGCAGCCAGTTTAGGGGTGGCTCTGGAAACACCATATATTTT.

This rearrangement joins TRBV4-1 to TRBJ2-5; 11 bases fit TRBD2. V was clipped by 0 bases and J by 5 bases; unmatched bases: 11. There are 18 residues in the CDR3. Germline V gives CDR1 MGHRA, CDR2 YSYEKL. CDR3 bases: TGCGCCAGCAGCCAAGAGTGGGCTAGCGGGGGGCCACGGGAGACCCAGTACTTC. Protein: CASSQEWASGGPRETQYF.

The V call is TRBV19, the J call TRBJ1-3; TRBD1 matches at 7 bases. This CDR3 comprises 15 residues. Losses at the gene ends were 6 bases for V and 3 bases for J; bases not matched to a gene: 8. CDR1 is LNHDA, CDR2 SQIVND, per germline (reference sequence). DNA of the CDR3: TGTGCCAGTAGAGCGACAGGGTTGGATGGAAACACCATATATTTT. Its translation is CASRATGLDGNTIYF. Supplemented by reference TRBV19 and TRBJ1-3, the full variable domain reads DGGITQSPKYLFRKEGQNVTLSCEQNLNHDAMYWYRQDPGQGLRLIYYSQIVNDFQKGDIAEGYSVSREKKESFPLTVTSAQKNPTAFYLCASRATGLDGNTIYFGEGSWLTVV.

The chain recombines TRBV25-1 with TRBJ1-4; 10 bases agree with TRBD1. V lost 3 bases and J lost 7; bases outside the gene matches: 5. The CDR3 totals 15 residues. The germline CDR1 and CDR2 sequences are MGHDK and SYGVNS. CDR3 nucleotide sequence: TGTGCCAGCAGTGAGACAGGGGGCGTGGGTGAAAAACTGTTTTTT. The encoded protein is CASSETGGVGEKLFF.

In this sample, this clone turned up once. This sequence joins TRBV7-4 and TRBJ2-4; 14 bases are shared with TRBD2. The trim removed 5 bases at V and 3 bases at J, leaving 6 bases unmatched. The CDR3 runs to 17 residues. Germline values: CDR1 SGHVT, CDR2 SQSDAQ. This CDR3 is CASSTGLAGGGKNIQYF. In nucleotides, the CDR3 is TGTGCCAGCAGCACCGGACTAGCGGGAGGAGGCAAAAACATTCAGTACTTC.

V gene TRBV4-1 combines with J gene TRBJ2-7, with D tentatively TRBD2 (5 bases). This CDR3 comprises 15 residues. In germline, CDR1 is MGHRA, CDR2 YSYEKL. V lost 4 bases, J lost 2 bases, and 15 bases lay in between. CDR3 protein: CASSPLVGITYEQYF. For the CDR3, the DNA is TGCGCCAGCAGCCCACTAGTGGGGATTACCTACGAGCAGTACTTC.

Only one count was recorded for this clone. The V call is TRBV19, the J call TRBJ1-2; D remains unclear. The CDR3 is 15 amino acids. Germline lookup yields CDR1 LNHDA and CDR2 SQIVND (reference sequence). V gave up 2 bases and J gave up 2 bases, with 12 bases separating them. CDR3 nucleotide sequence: TGTGCCAGTAGTATAACAGCAAATACAAACTATGGCTACACCTTC. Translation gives CASSITANTNYGYTF.

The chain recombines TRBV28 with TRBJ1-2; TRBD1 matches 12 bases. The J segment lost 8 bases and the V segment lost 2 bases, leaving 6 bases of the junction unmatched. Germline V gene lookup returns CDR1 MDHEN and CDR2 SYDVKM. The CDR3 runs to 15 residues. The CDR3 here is CASSLPGTGGGGYTF. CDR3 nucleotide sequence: TGTGCCAGCAGTTTACCAGGGACAGGGGGCGGGGGCTACACCTTC.

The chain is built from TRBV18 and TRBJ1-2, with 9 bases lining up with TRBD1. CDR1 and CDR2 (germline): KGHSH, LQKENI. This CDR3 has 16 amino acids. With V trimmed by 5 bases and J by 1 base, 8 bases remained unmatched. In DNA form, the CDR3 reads TGTGCCAGCTCATCGGGACAGGGAGCCGTTAACTATGGCTACACCTTC. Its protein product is CASSSGQGAVNYGYTF. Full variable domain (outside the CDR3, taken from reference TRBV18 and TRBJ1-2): NAGVMQNPRHLVRRRGQEARLRCSPMKGHSHVYWYRQLPEEGLKFMVYLQKENIIDESGMPKERFSAEFPKEGPSILRIQQVVRGDSAAYFCASSSGQGAVNYGYTFGSGTRLTVV.

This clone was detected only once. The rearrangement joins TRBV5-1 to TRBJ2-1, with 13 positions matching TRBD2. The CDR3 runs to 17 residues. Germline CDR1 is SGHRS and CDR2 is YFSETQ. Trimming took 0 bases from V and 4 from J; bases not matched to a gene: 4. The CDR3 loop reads CASSLGTSGRGYNEQFF. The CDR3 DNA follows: TGCGCCAGCAGCTTGGGGACTAGCGGGAGAGGGTACAATGAGCAGTTCTTC.

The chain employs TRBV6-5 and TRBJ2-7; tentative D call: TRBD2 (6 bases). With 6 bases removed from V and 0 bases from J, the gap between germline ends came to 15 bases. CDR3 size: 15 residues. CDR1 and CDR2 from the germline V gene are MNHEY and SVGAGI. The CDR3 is CASSLGSSPSYEQYF. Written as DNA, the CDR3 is TGTGCCAGCAGCCTCGGGAGTTCTCCCTCCTACGAGCAGTACTTC.

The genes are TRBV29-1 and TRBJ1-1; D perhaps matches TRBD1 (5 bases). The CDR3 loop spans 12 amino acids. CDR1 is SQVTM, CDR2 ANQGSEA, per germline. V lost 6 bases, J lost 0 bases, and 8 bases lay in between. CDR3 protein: CSVGGLNTEAFF. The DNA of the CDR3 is TGCAGCGTGGGGGGTCTGAACACTGAAGCTTTCTTT.

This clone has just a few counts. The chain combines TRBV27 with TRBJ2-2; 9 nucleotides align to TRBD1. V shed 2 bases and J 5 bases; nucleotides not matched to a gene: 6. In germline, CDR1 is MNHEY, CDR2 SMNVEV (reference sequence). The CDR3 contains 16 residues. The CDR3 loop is CASSLLTGGGTGELFF. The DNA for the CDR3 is TGTGCCAGCAGTTTACTAACAGGGGGCGGAACCGGGGAGCTGTTTTTT.

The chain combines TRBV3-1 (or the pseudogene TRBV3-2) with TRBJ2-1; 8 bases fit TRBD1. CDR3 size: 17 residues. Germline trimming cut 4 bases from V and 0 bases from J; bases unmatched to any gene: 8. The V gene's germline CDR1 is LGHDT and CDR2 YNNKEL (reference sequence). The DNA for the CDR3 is TGTGCCAGCAGCCGGGGACAGGTTTTGATCTCCTACAATGAGCAGTTCTTC. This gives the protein CASSRGQVLISYNEQFF.

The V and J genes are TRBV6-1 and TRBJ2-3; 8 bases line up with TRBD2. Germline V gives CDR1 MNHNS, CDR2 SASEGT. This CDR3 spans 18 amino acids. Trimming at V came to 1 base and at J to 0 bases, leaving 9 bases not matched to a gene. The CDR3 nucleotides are TGTGCCAGCAGTGAAGTGGGGTGGGGGACTAGGAGCACAGATACGCAGTATTTT. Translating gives CASSEVGWGTRSTDTQYF.

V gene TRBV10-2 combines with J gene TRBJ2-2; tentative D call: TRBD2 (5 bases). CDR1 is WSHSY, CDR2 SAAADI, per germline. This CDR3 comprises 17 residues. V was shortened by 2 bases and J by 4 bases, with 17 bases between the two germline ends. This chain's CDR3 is CASSEILDLLATGELFF. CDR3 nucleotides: TGCGCCAGCAGTGAGATTTTGGACTTACTCGCCACCGGGGAGCTGTTTTTT.

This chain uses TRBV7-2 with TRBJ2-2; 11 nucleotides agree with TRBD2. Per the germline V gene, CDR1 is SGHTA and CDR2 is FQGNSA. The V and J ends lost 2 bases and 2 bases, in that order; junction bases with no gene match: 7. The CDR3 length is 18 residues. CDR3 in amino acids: CASSLLPTSGANTGELFF. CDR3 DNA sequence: TGTGCCAGCAGCTTACTCCCGACTAGCGGGGCCAACACCGGGGAGCTGTTTTTT.

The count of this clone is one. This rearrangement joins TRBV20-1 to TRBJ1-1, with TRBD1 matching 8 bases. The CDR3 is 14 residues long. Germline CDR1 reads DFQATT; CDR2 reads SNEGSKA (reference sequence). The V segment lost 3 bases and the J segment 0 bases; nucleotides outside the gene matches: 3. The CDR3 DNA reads TGCAGTGCTAGTGGGACAGGCCTGAACACTGAAGCTTTCTTT. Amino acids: CSASGTGLNTEAFF.

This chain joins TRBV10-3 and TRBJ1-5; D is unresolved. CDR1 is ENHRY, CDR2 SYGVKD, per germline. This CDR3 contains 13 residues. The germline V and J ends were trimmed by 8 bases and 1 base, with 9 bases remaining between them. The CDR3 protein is CAIDNSSNQPQHF. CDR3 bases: TGTGCCATCGACAACAGCAGCAATCAGCCCCAGCATTTT.

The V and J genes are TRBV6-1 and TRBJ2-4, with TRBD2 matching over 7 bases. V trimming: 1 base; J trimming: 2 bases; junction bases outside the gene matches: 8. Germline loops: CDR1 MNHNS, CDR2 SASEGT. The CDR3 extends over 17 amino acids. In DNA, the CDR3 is TGTGCCAGCAGTGAAGGGAGGGGAGGGTCTCCCAAAAACATTCAGTACTTC. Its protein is CASSEGRGGSPKNIQYF.

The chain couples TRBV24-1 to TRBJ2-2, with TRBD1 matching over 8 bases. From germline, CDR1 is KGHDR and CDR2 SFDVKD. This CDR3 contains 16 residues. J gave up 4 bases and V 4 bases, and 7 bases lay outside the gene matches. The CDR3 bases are TGTGCCACCAGTGACCAAGGACAGGGAGCCACCGGGGAGCTGTTTTTT. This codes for CATSDQGQGATGELFF.

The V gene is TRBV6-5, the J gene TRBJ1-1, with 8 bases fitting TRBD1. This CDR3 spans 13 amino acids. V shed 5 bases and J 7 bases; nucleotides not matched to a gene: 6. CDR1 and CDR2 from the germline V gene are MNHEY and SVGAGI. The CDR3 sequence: CASSKTGEFEAFF. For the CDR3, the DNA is TGTGCCAGCAGTAAGACAGGGGAATTTGAAGCTTTCTTT.

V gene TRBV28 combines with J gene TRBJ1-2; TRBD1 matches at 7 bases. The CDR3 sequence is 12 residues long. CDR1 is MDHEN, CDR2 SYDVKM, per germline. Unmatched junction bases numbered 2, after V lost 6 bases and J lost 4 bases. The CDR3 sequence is CASRDRAYGYTF. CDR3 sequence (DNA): TGTGCCAGCAGAGACAGGGCCTATGGCTACACCTTC.

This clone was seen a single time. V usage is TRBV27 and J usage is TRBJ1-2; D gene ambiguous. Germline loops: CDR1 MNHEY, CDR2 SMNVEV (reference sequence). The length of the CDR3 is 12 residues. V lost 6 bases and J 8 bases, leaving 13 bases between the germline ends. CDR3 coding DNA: TGTGCCAGCAGGGCCGTTGGCGGGGGCTACACCTTC. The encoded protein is CASRAVGGGYTF.

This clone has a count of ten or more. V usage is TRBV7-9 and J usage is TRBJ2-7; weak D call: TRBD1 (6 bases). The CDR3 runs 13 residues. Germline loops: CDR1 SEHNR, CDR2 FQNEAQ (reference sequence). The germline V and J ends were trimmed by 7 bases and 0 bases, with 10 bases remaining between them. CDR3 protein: CASIPTGSYEQYF. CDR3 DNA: TGTGCCAGCATCCCGACAGGCTCCTACGAGCAGTACTTC.

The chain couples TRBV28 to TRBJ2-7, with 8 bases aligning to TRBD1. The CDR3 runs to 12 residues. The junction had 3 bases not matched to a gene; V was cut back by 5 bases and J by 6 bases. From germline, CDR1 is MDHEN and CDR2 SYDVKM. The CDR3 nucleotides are TGTGCCAGCAGTCTACAGGGGGGCGAGCAGTACTTC. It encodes CASSLQGGEQYF.

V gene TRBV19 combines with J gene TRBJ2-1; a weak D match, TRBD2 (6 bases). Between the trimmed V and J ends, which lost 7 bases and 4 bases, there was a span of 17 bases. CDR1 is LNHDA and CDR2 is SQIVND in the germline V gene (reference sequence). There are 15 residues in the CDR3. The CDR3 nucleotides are TGTGCCAGTACCCAAGGGCTGCGGGGTTACAATGAGCAGTTCTTC. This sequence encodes CASTQGLRGYNEQFF.

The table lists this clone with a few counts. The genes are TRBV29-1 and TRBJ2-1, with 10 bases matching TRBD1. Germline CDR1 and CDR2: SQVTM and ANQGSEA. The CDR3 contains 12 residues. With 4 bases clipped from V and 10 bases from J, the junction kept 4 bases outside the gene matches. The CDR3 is CSVGTGGYEQFF. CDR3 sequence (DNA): TGCAGCGTTGGGACAGGGGGGTACGAGCAGTTCTTC.